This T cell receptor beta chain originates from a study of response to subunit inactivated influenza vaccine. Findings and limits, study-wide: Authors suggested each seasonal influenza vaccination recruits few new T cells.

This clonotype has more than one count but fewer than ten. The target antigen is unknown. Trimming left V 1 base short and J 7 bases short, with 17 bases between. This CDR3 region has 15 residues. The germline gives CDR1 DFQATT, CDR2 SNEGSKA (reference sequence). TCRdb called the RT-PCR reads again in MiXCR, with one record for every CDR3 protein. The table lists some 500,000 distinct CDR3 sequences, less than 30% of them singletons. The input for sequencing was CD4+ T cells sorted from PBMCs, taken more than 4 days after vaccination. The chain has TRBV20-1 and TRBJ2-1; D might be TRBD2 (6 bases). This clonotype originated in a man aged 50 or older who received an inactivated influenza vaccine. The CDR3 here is CSARGKGGIVNEQFF. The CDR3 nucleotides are TGCAGTGCTAGAGGCAAGGGCGGGATAGTTAATGAGCAGTTCTTC.